This passage covers 26 T cell receptor beta chains from one sample sequenced in a study of CXCR3-negative and CXCR3-positive naive CD8 T cells. No antigen has been identified for these receptors. Findings and caveats of the study: Hydrophobicity was higher for TRB CDR3s found in CXCR3-positive naive cells than in CXCR3-negative naive cells.

The libraries of TRB cDNA were prepared using 5' RACE with UMI labels. Reanalyzing the 5' RACE reads, TCRdb keeps one entry per CDR3 protein, without DNA. Its table records roughly 93,000 distinct CDR3 sequences. Material for sequencing was naive CXCR3+ CD8+ T cells from blood. Subset noted: CD45RO-CCR7+CD27+CD95- naive CD8+ T cells expressing CXCR3 (TNR3+). Receptors were obtained from a human donor in good health. Some clones in this sample may be carry-over from other donors' samples.

The chain joins TRBV30 to TRBJ2-1; checking the TCRdb D call of TRBD1 is not possible without DNA. The length of the CDR3 is 15 residues. Germline V lookup: CDR1 GTSNPN, CDR2 SVGIG (reference sequence). CDR3 protein: CAWSVARGAYNEQFF. The entire variable domain, with the rest obtained from reference TRBV30 and TRBJ2-1, is as follows: SQTIHQWPATLVQPVGSPLSLECTVEGTSNPNLYWYRQAAGRGLQLLFYSVGIGQISSEVPQNLSASRPQDRQFILSSKKLLLSDSGFYLCAWSVARGAYNEQFFGPGTRLTVL.

This sequence joins TRBV20-1 and TRBJ2-7; TCRdb's D gene call, TRBD1, goes unchecked for lack of DNA. The germline V gene has CDR1 DFQATT and CDR2 SNEGSKA (reference sequence). The CDR3 totals 15 residues. The CDR3 loop is CSASPGTGISYEQYF.

The CDR3 reads CSVAQRLRDREFQETQYF. The V gene is TRBV29-1, the J gene TRBJ2-5; without DNA, the TCRdb call of TRBD1 cannot be checked. The CDR3 spans 18 residues. From germline, CDR1 is SQVTM and CDR2 ANQGSEA.

This rearrangement joins TRBV11-3 to TRBJ1-4. CDR3 length: 16 amino acids. CDR1 is SGHNT and CDR2 is YENEEA in the germline V gene. CDR3 loop: CASSLDGGKPNEKLFF.

The chain uses TRBV28 and TRBJ2-1; TCRdb indicates TRBD1, and absent DNA this call remains unverified. This CDR3 contains 17 residues. Germline V gene sequence: CDR1 MDHEN, CDR2 SYDVKM. The CDR3 sequence: CASSLFPGSGSYNEQFF.

The rearrangement joins TRBV29-1 to TRBJ1-2; TCRdb's D call, TRBD1, is unchecked because there is no DNA. This CDR3 spans 15 amino acids. Germline values: CDR1 SQVTM, CDR2 ANQGSEA. This CDR3 reads CSVEDRELGAYGYTF.

The CDR3 reads CASASLTGGPTDTQYF. The V and J genes are TRBV2 and TRBJ2-3; TCRdb reports TRBD1, a call that lacks DNA to check it against. Germline values: CDR1 SNHLY, CDR2 FYNNEI. CDR3 length: 16 residues.

This chain joins TRBV3-1 and TRBJ2-3. CDR3 length equals 14 residues. Germline lookup yields CDR1 LGHDT and CDR2 YNNKEL (reference sequence). CDR3 amino acids: CASSQGRLTDTQYF.

The chain links TRBV20-1 to TRBJ2-7; with no DNA, the TCRdb D assignment of TRBD2 cannot be verified. The CDR3 contains 14 residues. Per the germline V gene, CDR1 is DFQATT and CDR2 is SNEGSKA (reference sequence). Here the CDR3 reads CSAKGLVRAYEQYF.

CDR3 in amino acids: CASSQVVNSPLHF. The gene calls are TRBV4-2 and TRBJ1-6. Germline CDR1 and CDR2: LGHNA and YNFKEQ. The CDR3 is 13 amino acids.

This chain connects TRBV7-2 to TRBJ2-1; TCRdb gives TRBD1 as the D gene, but with no DNA this cannot be confirmed. This CDR3 spans 14 amino acids. Per germline, CDR1 SGHTA and CDR2 FQGNSA. The CDR3 sequence: CASGLGPWAVEQFF.

This chain connects TRBV7-7 to TRBJ2-2. The CDR3 totals 15 residues. Germline CDR1 SSHAT, CDR2 FNYEAQ (reference sequence). The CDR3 region is CASSLDSANTGELFF.

The CDR3: CDSSTPTVSGANVLTF. The V call is TRBV7-9, the J call TRBJ2-6. The V gene's germline CDR1 is SEHNR and CDR2 FQNEAQ (reference sequence). This CDR3 is built from 16 residues. Full variable domain (outside the CDR3, taken from reference TRBV7-9 and TRBJ2-6): DTGVSQNPRHKITKRGQNVTFRCDPISEHNRLYWYRQTLGQGPEFLTYFQNEAQLEKSRLLSDRFSAERPKGSFSTLEIQRTEQGDSAMYLCDSSTPTVSGANVLTFGAGSRLTVL.

This rearrangement joins TRBV29-1 to TRBJ2-7; lacking DNA, the TRBD2 call made by TCRdb goes unchecked. The CDR3 contains 15 residues. Germline lookup yields CDR1 SQVTM and CDR2 ANQGSEA. The CDR3 is CSVEDPAGDFYEQYF.

The chain links TRBV6-2 or TRBV6-3 to TRBJ2-1; TCRdb outputs TRBD2, but without DNA this stays unchecked. CDR3 size: 18 residues. Germline loops: CDR1 MNHEY, CDR2 SVGEGT. The CDR3 spells CASSWLGSGGVPYNEQFF.

Here the CDR3 reads CASIKQGERLDTQYF. V gene TRBV27 combines with J gene TRBJ2-3; TCRdb's D gene call, TRBD1, goes unchecked for lack of DNA. The CDR3 loop spans 15 amino acids. CDR1 is MNHEY, CDR2 SMNVEV, per germline (reference sequence).

This chain connects TRBV4-2 to TRBJ2-7; as DNA is missing, the TRBD1 call by TCRdb cannot be tested. There are 16 residues in the CDR3. From germline, CDR1 is LGHNA and CDR2 YNFKEQ. The CDR3 reads CASTPDMGDSPYEQYF.

CDR3: CASSLAGGPIEQYF. The chain combines TRBV5-6 with TRBJ2-7; there is no DNA to check the TCRdb D call of TRBD1. The CDR3 contains 14 residues. Germline loops: CDR1 SGHDT, CDR2 YYEEEE.

The chain couples TRBV12-3 or TRBV12-4 to TRBJ1-2; TCRdb calls TRBD1, which cannot be checked without DNA. There are 13 residues in the CDR3. CDR3 amino acids: CASQDTRNYGYTF.

The rearrangement uses TRBV12-3 or TRBV12-4 and TRBJ2-3; TCRdb lists TRBD2, though no DNA is available to test this call. The CDR3 covers 13 residues. The CDR3 sequence: CASSSLRTDTQYF.

The chain is built from TRBV6-5 and TRBJ2-1; TCRdb calls TRBD2, which cannot be checked without DNA. CDR1 MNHEY and CDR2 SVGAGI come from the germline V gene. This CDR3 has 12 amino acids. CDR3 residues: CASSYPLAEQFF.

The V and J genes are TRBV29-1 and TRBJ2-1; TCRdb proposes TRBD2, but this gene call is untestable without DNA. In germline, CDR1 is SQVTM, CDR2 ANQGSEA. This CDR3 contains 13 residues. CDR3 sequence reads: CSVETSGNNEQFF.

This rearrangement joins TRBV5-1 to TRBJ2-1; TCRdb reports TRBD1, a call that lacks DNA to check it against. CDR1 is SGHRS and CDR2 is YFSETQ in the germline V gene. The CDR3 contains 17 residues. The CDR3 reads CASSSGAVFPTNNEQFF.

This chain connects TRBV28 to TRBJ2-7; the D call of TRBD1 rests on TCRdb alone, since no DNA is present to check it. This CDR3 has 15 amino acids. CDR1 MDHEN and CDR2 SYDVKM come from the germline V gene. Here the CDR3 reads CASSFHRDPPNEQYF.

The rearrangement joins TRBV4-3 to TRBJ2-3; TCRdb names TRBD2, which stays unverified in the absence of DNA. The CDR3 loop spans 16 amino acids. Germline values: CDR1 LGHNA, CDR2 YSLEER. CDR3 region: CASSQGSSGSTDTQYF.

The rearrangement uses TRBV19 and TRBJ2-1; TCRdb selects TRBD1, and the lack of DNA leaves this call unchecked. The CDR3 has 14 amino acids. Germline loops: CDR1 LNHDA, CDR2 SQIVND (reference sequence). CDR3 loop: CASTSGASYNEQFF.